Included here is one T cell receptor beta chain sequence, with context. The antigen it binds to is not known. It has no much larger one-base neighbor in the sample; base qualities were not kept. Library preparation employed multiplex PCR. Sequencing was carried out with an Illumina HiSeq 4000. To build TCR beta libraries, CDR3 regions were amplified by Arm-PCR using iRepertoire HTBI primers. Before sequencing, the PCR products went through gel purification. The paper's data handling went like this. Gene usage analysis of CDR3 amino acid clonotypes used the approximately 62 TRBV and about 13 TRBJ segments found across samples. COPE and FqMerger were used to merge filtered high-quality paired reads into contigs. BLAST was used to align contigs to IMGT TRBV, TRBD and TRBJ reference genes, and CDR3 was defined according to IMGT. Any clonotype with a frequency above 0.1% was classified as a highly expanded clone. Repertoire diversity was measured by Shannon entropy, and V-J evenness by the Gini coefficient. A clonotype was considered public if more than one individual shared it. The public reads were quality trimmed at Q25 with fastp and then assembled into clones with MiXCR by TCRdb, keeping productive beta chains. Rows merge per CDR3 protein into single entries with the most common DNA and genes. The V and J calls come from TCRdb's annotation, not from the publication. For this sample the table gives over 450,000 distinct CDR3 sequences, of which 20% to 25% were detected only once. The ten top clones hold less than 9% of the sample.

The entry originates in a study of regulatory T cells in long-lasting Graves disease (dated by TCRdb to 2020 to 2023). With respect to the entire study: Persistent Graves' disease was defined as persistently positive TSH receptor autoantibodies together with antithyroid drug treatment for over 5 years. Persistent Graves' disease patients were compared with newly diagnosed Graves' disease patients by peripheral blood TCR sequencing and RNA sequencing. The study took place in China and was registered as a clinical trial. A total of 35 or so samples underwent TCR sequencing: around 13 from persistent and around 20 from newly diagnosed Graves' disease patients. Persistent Graves' disease patients in the clinical cohort had taken antithyroid drugs for approximately 10 years on average. Study-level results and caveats: Lower TCR Shannon entropy and fewer highly expanded clones were observed in persistent Graves' disease patients than in newly diagnosed patients, which suggested clonal expansion. A larger number of public clonotypes was shared among persistent patients (over 2,500) than among newly diagnosed patients (around 970). Peripheral blood alone was examined, since thyroid tissue, which constituted the primary lesion, could not be accessed. The authors acknowledged the small sample size as a limitation that may reduce accuracy. Persistent disease showed preferential use of TRBV28, TRBJ1-2 and TRBJ2-5, whereas newly diagnosed disease favored TRBV20-1 and TRBJ2-1. Only the TCR beta chain was sequenced and analyzed.

The sample's time point label is to be understood as: persistent/refractory GD, antithyroid drugs over 5 years with positive TRAb. For both TCR sequencing and RNA sequencing, RNA was extracted from PBMCs in TRIzol. The diagnosis of Graves' disease followed American Thyroid Association guidelines. The patients came from an endocrinology department in Xi'an, China. Each patient gave roughly 10 milliliters of peripheral blood, collected in an EDTA anticoagulant tube. Ficoll Paque Plus density gradient separation was used to isolate PBMCs, and no additional T cell sorting was done. An Agilent 2100 Bioanalyzer and agarose gel were used to check RNA quality, and a NanoDrop 2000 was used to measure RNA concentration. V and J lose 2 bases and 4 bases, and a span of 8 bases separates them. From cysteine to phenylalanine, the CDR3 is 12 amino acids long. CDR3 DNA is the only sequence kept; it has 36 bases, read in frame from the first base. CDR1 is given as GTSNPN and CDR2 as SVGIG, both from the germline V gene (reference sequence).

The rearrangement combines TRBV30 with TRBJ1-2, with a weak D call of TRBD1 (6 bases match). Sequenced material: peripheral blood mononuclear cells (PBMCs), taken when the disease was refractory, from a patient treated with antithyroid drugs. This TCR derives from a female donor with Graves disease. The nucleotide sequence reads TGTGCCTGGAGTCGGGGGGCCTATGGCTACACCTTC. Translation gives CAWSRGAYGYTF.